The rows below give T cell receptor beta chains drawn from one sample of a study of cytomegalovirus exposure and HLA in healthy donors. Profiled with immunoSEQ multiplex PCR; TCRdb holds only in-frame clones, not every one. This sample has more than 250,000 clones; approximately 90% occur once, and the top ten carry about 1%. The sequencing input was PBMCs. These receptors were obtained from a woman in her twenties or thirties in good health and CMV-seropositive. The CDR3 runs from the conserved cysteine through the conserved F or W. The D gene is left open where the match is weak. Expanded clones get a size class; other rows say once, few or many, or leave the size out.

>-|TRBJ1-2|-|TRBV27
CASSSSAGGEGYTF
TGTGCCAGCAGTTCCTCGGCCGGGGGAGAGGGCTACACCTTC
>-|TRBJ1-6|-|TRBV28
CASSLIGANNSPLHF
TGTGCCAGCAGTTTGATCGGAGCTAATAATTCACCCCTCCACTTT
>-|TRBJ2-7|-|TRBV28
CASSRRGTTSYEQYF
TGTGCCAGCAGCCGCAGGGGAACAACCTCCTACGAGCAGTACTTC
>-|TRBJ2-2|TRBD2|TRBV27
CASSSPTSRYTGELFF
TGTGCCAGCAGTTCCCCGACTAGCAGGTACACCGGGGAGCTGTTTTTT
>-|TRBJ1-2|TRBD1|TRBV27
CASRDRINYGYTF
TGTGCCAGCAGGGACAGGATTAACTATGGCTACACCTTC
>-|TRBJ1-2|TRBD1|TRBV28
CASTISDRVGYGYTF
TGTGCCAGCACCATATCGGACAGGGTCGGGTATGGCTACACCTTC
>once|TRBJ2-5|-|TRBV6-1
CASSEGHGPYLQETQYF
TGTGCCAGCAGTGAAGGCCATGGGCCATACCTACAAGAGACCCAGTACTTC
>-|TRBJ2-2|-|TRBV9
CASSVWSLLNTGELFF
TGTGCCAGCAGCGTATGGAGTCTTTTAAACACCGGGGAGCTGTTTTTT
>-|TRBJ2-1|TRBD2|TRBV11-3
CASSTGTSGANAQFF
TGTGCCAGCAGTACCGGGACTAGCGGGGCTAATGCGCAGTTCTTC
>-|TRBJ2-2|-|TRBV5-6
CASRSWGRDSNTGELFF
TGTGCCAGCAGAAGTTGGGGACGGGACTCTAACACCGGGGAGCTGTTTTTT
>few|TRBJ2-2|TRBD1|TRBV7-2
CASGDRGRTGELFF
TGTGCCAGCGGGGACAGGGGGCGGACCGGGGAGCTGTTTTTT
>few|TRBJ1-1|-|TRBV29-1
CSVDGRRGTEAFF
TGCAGCGTTGATGGGCGGCGGGGCACTGAAGCTTTCTTT
>-|TRBJ1-5|-|TRBV27
CASSLDFRVPQPQHF
TGTGCCAGCAGTTTAGATTTTAGGGTTCCTCAGCCCCAGCATTTT
>once|TRBJ2-1|TRBD1|TRBV10-3
CAISESDRDDEQFF
TGTGCCATCAGTGAGTCGGACAGGGACGATGAGCAGTTCTTC
>-|TRBJ1-1|-|TRBV7-8
CASSLRMGREDTEAFF
TGTGCCAGCAGCCTCCGCATGGGCAGGGAGGACACTGAAGCTTTCTTT
>once|TRBJ1-1|-|TRBV7-8
CASSTGLSTEAFF
TGTGCCAGCAGCACAGGGCTGAGCACTGAAGCTTTCTTT
>-|TRBJ1-1|-|TRBV18
CASSLKNTEAFF
TGTGCCAGCTCACTGAAGAACACTGAAGCTTTCTTT
>-|TRBJ2-4|-|TRBV10-2
CASSDPSWDIQYF
TGCGCCAGCAGTGACCCAAGTTGGGACATTCAGTACTTC
>-|TRBJ2-1|TRBD2|TRBV2
CASIQGLASGSEQFF
TGTGCCTCCATCCAGGGACTAGCGTCCGGGTCTGAGCAGTTCTTC